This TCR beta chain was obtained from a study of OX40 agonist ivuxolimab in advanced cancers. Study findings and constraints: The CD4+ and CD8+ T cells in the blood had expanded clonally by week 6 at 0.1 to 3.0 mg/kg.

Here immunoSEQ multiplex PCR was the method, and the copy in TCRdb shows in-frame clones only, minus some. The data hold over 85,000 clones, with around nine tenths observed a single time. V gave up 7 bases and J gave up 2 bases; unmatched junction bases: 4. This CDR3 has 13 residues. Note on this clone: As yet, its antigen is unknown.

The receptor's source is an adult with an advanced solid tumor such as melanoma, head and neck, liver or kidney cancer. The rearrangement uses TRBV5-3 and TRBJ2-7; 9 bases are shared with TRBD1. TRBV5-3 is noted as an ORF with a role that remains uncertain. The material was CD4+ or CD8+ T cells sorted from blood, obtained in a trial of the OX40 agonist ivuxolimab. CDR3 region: CARPDRGAYEQYF. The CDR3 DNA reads TGTGCCAGACCGGACAGGGGAGCCTACGAGCAGTACTTC.